Included here is one TCR beta chain sequence, with context. Which antigen it targets is not known. Base quality data are lacking; no much larger clone is found one base away. Reading from cysteine to phenylalanine, the CDR3 counts 16 amino acids. Left in the record is the CDR3 DNA by itself, 48 bases read in frame from the first base. V loses 1 base at its end and J loses 7 bases; junction bases beyond the gene matches: 8. CDR1 and CDR2 were assigned from the germline V gene (reference sequence) as MNHNY and SVGAGI. The donors belonged to the validation cohort of under 150 subjects, which was separate from the roughly 700-subject first cohort. Libraries were made using the immunoSEQ multiplex PCR assay. As for the authors' bioinformatics: A statistical classification framework was developed to diagnose cytomegalovirus status using the catalog of TCR beta chain sequences. The table comes from immuneACCESS by way of TCRdb, which keeps in-frame sequences with V and J called. Part of the clones is missing from these tables; in studies checked, under half for an unresolved V gene and the rest for unknown reasons. That table supplies the V and J calls and clone size; D and trimming were determined from the DNA. Recorded for this sample are 150,000 to 200,000 clones; roughly nine tenths of them occurred a single time. The ten largest account for roughly 6% of the sample.

This record belongs to a study of cytomegalovirus exposure and HLA in healthy donors (dated by TCRdb to 2016 to 2017). Study-level background: The 650 to 800 repertoires of the first cohort and the roughly 120 validation repertoires were produced on the same platform, according to a later analysis. The study was designed to test whether signatures of past pathogen exposure could be identified by cataloging public T cell receptors. To predict cytomegalovirus infection status, the study brought together high-throughput TCR immunosequencing, statistical association of individual TCRs with disease status, and machine learning. A separate validation cohort of 100 to 150 different subjects was used in addition to the 666-subject first cohort.

What the research found in general, with its limitations: A later analysis lacked HLA typing for the validation cohort, so it scored co-occurrence in that cohort across all 120 repertoires. The authors suggested that the approach could potentially be extended to other disease states and immunological phenotypes. A later analysis found that TCRs clustered in the first cohort also tended to co-occur in the 95 to 150 validation repertoires, with 94% of cluster scores above 0. In the study, around 150 TCR beta chains were listed as associated with cytomegalovirus. Three of the identified cytomegalovirus-associated TCR beta chains were confirmed in vitro to be specific for cytomegalovirus antigens. The classifier was reported to diagnose cytomegalovirus status with high specificity and sensitivity in both the original cohort and the validation cohort. Across donors, most TCR sequences were observed very rarely, whereas some public TCRs were present in many individuals.

Material: PBMCs. The sequence is built from TRBV6-6 and TRBJ1-5; 9 middle bases align to TRBD1. This TCR was recovered from a woman in her 30s in good health and CMV-seronegative. The CDR3 region has the sequence CASSYFSTGGRQPQHF. At the DNA level, the sequence is TGTGCCAGCAGTTACTTTAGTACAGGGGGCAGACAGCCCCAGCATTTT.